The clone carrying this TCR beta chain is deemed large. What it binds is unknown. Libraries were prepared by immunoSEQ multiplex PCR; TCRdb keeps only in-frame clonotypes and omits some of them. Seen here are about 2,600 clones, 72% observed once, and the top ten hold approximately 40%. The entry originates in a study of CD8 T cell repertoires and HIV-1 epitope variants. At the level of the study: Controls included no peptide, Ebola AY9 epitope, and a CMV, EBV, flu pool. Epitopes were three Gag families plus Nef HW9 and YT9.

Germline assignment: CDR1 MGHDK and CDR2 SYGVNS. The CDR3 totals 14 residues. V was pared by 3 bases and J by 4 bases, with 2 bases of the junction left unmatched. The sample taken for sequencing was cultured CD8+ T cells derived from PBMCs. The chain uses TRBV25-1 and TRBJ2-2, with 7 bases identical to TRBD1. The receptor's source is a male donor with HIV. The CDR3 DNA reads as TGTGCCAGCAGTGACGGGACAGCCACCGGGGAGCTGTTTTTT. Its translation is CASSDGTATGELFF. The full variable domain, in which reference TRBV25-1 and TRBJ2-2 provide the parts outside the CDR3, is EADIYQTPRYLVIGTGKKITLECSQTMGHDKMYWYQQDPGMELHLIHYSYGVNSTEKGDLSSESTVSRIRTEHFPLTLESARPSHTSQYLCASSDGTATGELFFGEGSRLTVL.